This T cell receptor (beta chain) was recovered during a study of T-cell memory formation after mild COVID-19. TCRdb fed the 5' RACE reads into MiXCR, producing one record per CDR3 protein. This repertoire shows roughly 130,000 distinct CDR3 sequences, roughly 6% found once; its top ten account for 2% to 2.5%. General observations from the study: Mainly in CM and EM were contracting CD4+ clones; CD8+ were in EMRA. Clones contracting across day 15 to 85 had a balanced CD4/CD8 profile; later expanding clones leaned CD4+.

This clonotype was detected only a few times. Antigen: not known. The CDR3 has 15 amino acids. Between the trimmed V and J ends, which lost 1 base and 0 bases, there was a span of 6 bases. The germline V gene encodes CDR1 LGHDT and CDR2 YNNKEL (reference sequence). This TCR came from an adult woman who had mild COVID-19 (a few samples of this study predate the infection). Cell type and time point are not known. The chain has TRBV3-1 and TRBJ2-2, with D unclear. Sample: PBMCs or a T cell subset sorted from them (not recorded which). This chain's CDR3 is CASSQGPANTGELFF. The CDR3 region has the DNA TGTGCCAGCAGCCAAGGGCCCGCGAACACCGGGGAGCTGTTTTTT.